This T cell receptor (beta chain) was observed in a study of shared clonotypes between healthy human individuals. Worth noting for this clone: Its antigen remains unknown. Other DNA sequences in this specimen translate into the identical CDR3.

Germline assignment: CDR1 SEHNR and CDR2 FQNEAQ (reference sequence). The V and J ends lost 5 bases and 2 bases respectively, with 13 bases between them. The CDR3 sequence is 14 residues long. Authors' processing steps: Without quality scores, immunoSEQ junctional reads could not be filtered like full-length reads. Measured with immunoSEQ multiplex PCR; TCRdb has only the in-frame clones, and not every one. The V and J calls and clone size are taken from that table; D and trimming were inferred from the DNA. The data contain more than 400,000 clones, 95% to 97% of them seen just once; the ten biggest clones take up 0.06%. Study-level findings and limits: Clonotype sharing levels among donors were expected to vary with sequencing depth. What naive subsets generally showed was a larger estimated richness than memory subsets showed.

It was into CD45RA+ naive and CD45RA-negative memory subsets that the CD4+ cells were split. This TCR came from a woman in her 30s in good health. The V and J genes are TRBV7-9 and TRBJ2-7; the D is unclear. The sequenced sample was naive CD4+ T cells sorted from blood. Subset reported: CD45RA+ positively selected. The CDR3: CASSLGPGPYEQYF. CDR3 DNA: TGTGCCAGCAGCCTCGGTCCCGGACCCTACGAGCAGTACTTC.